A selection of T cell receptor beta chains follows, all from one sample in a study of blood T cell repertoires in COVID-19. Generated by immunoSEQ multiplex PCR, the TCRdb table keeps only in-frame clones and is missing some. This table has about 200,000 clones, 80% to 90% appearing once. The sequenced sample consisted of PBMCs or T cells enriched from blood (not recorded which). The receptors originated from a woman in her forties with acute COVID-19. The CDR3 runs from the conserved cysteine through the conserved F or W. The order of the fields is CDR3 DNA, CDR3 protein, V gene, J gene, D gene, clone size. A D gene is named only where the DNA matches it firmly. Size is omitted from some rows. Given values are once, few, many or a class for expanded clones.

CDR3nt: TGTGCCAGCAGCGTCGGGGGGAGCGCCCTCACAGATACGCAGTATTTT
CDR3aa: CASSVGGSALTDTQYF
v_gene: TRBV9
j_gene: TRBJ2-3
d_gene: TRBD2
abundance: .

CDR3nt: TGTGCCAGCAGTTTATTTACGGGGCAGCCCCAGCATTTT
CDR3aa: CASSLFTGQPQHF
v_gene: TRBV28
j_gene: TRBJ1-5
d_gene: .
abundance: .

CDR3nt: TGTGCCAGCAGCGACACCGGGACAGCCGATAATTCACCCCTCCACTTT
CDR3aa: CASSDTGTADNSPLHF
v_gene: TRBV9
j_gene: TRBJ1-6
d_gene: TRBD1
abundance: .

CDR3nt: TGTGCCAGCAGCCAAGTCAGCGGGGACTCCTACAATGAGCAGTTCTTC
CDR3aa: CASSQVSGDSYNEQFF
v_gene: TRBV3-1/TRBV3-2
j_gene: TRBJ2-1
d_gene: TRBD2
abundance: .

CDR3nt: TGTGCCAGCAGCTTAGCGTTTAGCGGGGTTATGATCTCCTACAATGAGCAGTTCTTC
CDR3aa: CASSLAFSGVMISYNEQFF
v_gene: TRBV7-9
j_gene: TRBJ2-1
d_gene: TRBD2
abundance: .

CDR3nt: TGCGCCAGCAGCCAAGGAAGAGGGACGGGAGGGCCGTACAATGAGCAGTTCTTC
CDR3aa: CASSQGRGTGGPYNEQFF
v_gene: TRBV4-1
j_gene: TRBJ2-1
d_gene: TRBD2
abundance: .

CDR3nt: TGTGCCAGCAGCCCCCTGGTGCTTGGGGGGGCCGATACGCAGTATTTT
CDR3aa: CASSPLVLGGADTQYF
v_gene: TRBV28
j_gene: TRBJ2-3
d_gene: .
abundance: once

CDR3nt: TGTGCCAGCAGTTACCCCCGGGTTTTAATGAACACTGAAGCTTTCTTT
CDR3aa: CASSYPRVLMNTEAFF
v_gene: TRBV6-2/TRBV6-3
j_gene: TRBJ1-1
d_gene: .
abundance: .

CDR3nt: TGTGCCACTCCCCGGGGAGACTCCTACAATGAGCAGTTCTTC
CDR3aa: CATPRGDSYNEQFF
v_gene: TRBV6-5
j_gene: TRBJ2-1
d_gene: .
abundance: .

CDR3nt: TGTGCCAGCAGGCCGTCGGCAGGGATGCGTTCCATGCAGCATTTT
CDR3aa: CASRPSAGMRSMQHF
v_gene: TRBV28
j_gene: TRBJ1-5
d_gene: .
abundance: .

CDR3nt: TGTGCCAGCAGTGAAGAGTGGTACGAGCAGTACTTC
CDR3aa: CASSEEWYEQYF
v_gene: TRBV25-1
j_gene: TRBJ2-7
d_gene: .
abundance: .

CDR3nt: TGTGCCAGCAGTGAACCGGGGGGGTATGGCTACACCTTC
CDR3aa: CASSEPGGYGYTF
v_gene: TRBV2
j_gene: TRBJ1-2
d_gene: .
abundance: .

CDR3nt: TGTGCCAGCAGTTTAGTTCCCCCCTCGACAGGGGCTCAGCCCCAGCATTTT
CDR3aa: CASSLVPPSTGAQPQHF
v_gene: TRBV27
j_gene: TRBJ1-5
d_gene: TRBD1
abundance: .

CDR3nt: TGTGCCAGCAGCGAGCTAGCGGGAGGGCCCCTTCCAGATACGCAGTATTTT
CDR3aa: CASSELAGGPLPDTQYF
v_gene: TRBV5-6
j_gene: TRBJ2-3
d_gene: TRBD2
abundance: .

CDR3nt: TGTGCCAGCTCACCGGAAGTCGCGGACACAGATACGCAGTATTTT
CDR3aa: CASSPEVADTDTQYF
v_gene: TRBV18
j_gene: TRBJ2-3
d_gene: .
abundance: .

CDR3nt: TGTGCCAGCAGCTTAGGACAGAGCACAGATACGCAGTATTTT
CDR3aa: CASSLGQSTDTQYF
v_gene: TRBV5-4
j_gene: TRBJ2-3
d_gene: .
abundance: .

CDR3nt: TGTGCCAGCAGTGATAGGAATTTGGTCGCTAGCGGTAGCACAGATACGCAGTATTTT
CDR3aa: CASSDRNLVASGSTDTQYF
v_gene: TRBV2
j_gene: TRBJ2-3
d_gene: TRBD2
abundance: once

CDR3nt: TGTGCCAGCAGCTTAGCCACGGGGACTGCAACTAATGAAAAACTGTTTTTT
CDR3aa: CASSLATGTATNEKLFF
v_gene: TRBV7-9
j_gene: TRBJ1-4
d_gene: .
abundance: .

CDR3nt: TGTGCCAGCTCAGGGAGCTCCTACAATGAGCAGTTCTTC
CDR3aa: CASSGSSYNEQFF
v_gene: TRBV18
j_gene: TRBJ2-1
d_gene: .
abundance: once

CDR3nt: TGTGCCAGCAGCCAGAGGACAGGACCTTCTAATGAAAAACTGTTTTTT
CDR3aa: CASSQRTGPSNEKLFF
v_gene: TRBV4-2
j_gene: TRBJ1-4
d_gene: TRBD1
abundance: .

CDR3nt: TGTGCCAGCAGTGAAGAATATGGCGGGCAAGAGACCCAGTACTTC
CDR3aa: CASSEEYGGQETQYF
v_gene: TRBV6-1
j_gene: TRBJ2-5
d_gene: .
abundance: .

CDR3nt: TGCGCCAGCAGCCTCCCCCGGGACAGGGGGATGGGATCACCCCTCCACTTT
CDR3aa: CASSLPRDRGMGSPLHF
v_gene: TRBV23-1
j_gene: TRBJ1-6
d_gene: TRBD1
abundance: .

CDR3nt: TGTGCCACCAGCAGACCTCCGACAGGGAGGGAGACCCAGTACTTC
CDR3aa: CATSRPPTGRETQYF
v_gene: TRBV15
j_gene: TRBJ2-5
d_gene: .
abundance: .

CDR3nt: TGCAGCGTTCGGCGGGATCCGTGGACTGAAGCTTTCTTT
CDR3aa: CSVRRDPWTEAFF
v_gene: TRBV29-1
j_gene: TRBJ1-1
d_gene: .
abundance: .

CDR3nt: TGTGCCAGCCATTCCCGGGGCTGCTTAGATAGCGGGGTTCAAGAGACCCAGTACTTC
CDR3aa: CASHSRGCLDSGVQETQYF
v_gene: TRBV7-3
j_gene: TRBJ2-5
d_gene: TRBD2
abundance: .

CDR3nt: TGCGCCAGCACCGGGGGACAGGATTTCCAAGAGACCCAGTACTTC
CDR3aa: CASTGGQDFQETQYF
v_gene: TRBV5-1
j_gene: TRBJ2-5
d_gene: TRBD1
abundance: .

CDR3nt: TGTGCCAGCAGCTTATCCAGGGTCGGCGGCCCACAATACGAGCAGTACTTC
CDR3aa: CASSLSRVGGPQYEQYF
v_gene: TRBV7-3
j_gene: TRBJ2-7
d_gene: .
abundance: once

CDR3nt: TGTGCCAGCAGCCTAGCGGCCAGTACGCAGTATTTT
CDR3aa: CASSLAASTQYF
v_gene: TRBV3-1/TRBV3-2
j_gene: TRBJ2-3
d_gene: .
abundance: .

CDR3nt: TGCGCCAGCAGCTTGGGAGGGGGCGGGAACACTGAAGCTTTCTTT
CDR3aa: CASSLGGGGNTEAFF
v_gene: TRBV5-1
j_gene: TRBJ1-1
d_gene: TRBD1
abundance: .

CDR3nt: TGTGCCAGCAGCCCAGCCTACACAGATACGCAGTATTTT
CDR3aa: CASSPAYTDTQYF
v_gene: TRBV7-8
j_gene: TRBJ2-3
d_gene: .
abundance: .

CDR3nt: TGTGCCAGCTCACTATCGACAGGGACCTACGAGCAGTACTTC
CDR3aa: CASSLSTGTYEQYF
v_gene: TRBV18
j_gene: TRBJ2-7
d_gene: TRBD1
abundance: .

CDR3nt: TGTGCCAGTAGTATGACTAGCGGTTCCAATGAGCAGTTCTTC
CDR3aa: CASSMTSGSNEQFF
v_gene: TRBV19
j_gene: TRBJ2-1
d_gene: TRBD2
abundance: .

CDR3nt: TGTGCCAGCAGCTTAGGAGGGGGACATCTGTTCGATGAGCAGTTCTTC
CDR3aa: CASSLGGGHLFDEQFF
v_gene: TRBV11-3
j_gene: TRBJ2-1
d_gene: .
abundance: .

CDR3nt: TGTGCCAGTAGTATAGACCCTAGCGGGAGCCTGTACAATGAGCAGTTCTTC
CDR3aa: CASSIDPSGSLYNEQFF
v_gene: TRBV19
j_gene: TRBJ2-1
d_gene: TRBD2
abundance: .